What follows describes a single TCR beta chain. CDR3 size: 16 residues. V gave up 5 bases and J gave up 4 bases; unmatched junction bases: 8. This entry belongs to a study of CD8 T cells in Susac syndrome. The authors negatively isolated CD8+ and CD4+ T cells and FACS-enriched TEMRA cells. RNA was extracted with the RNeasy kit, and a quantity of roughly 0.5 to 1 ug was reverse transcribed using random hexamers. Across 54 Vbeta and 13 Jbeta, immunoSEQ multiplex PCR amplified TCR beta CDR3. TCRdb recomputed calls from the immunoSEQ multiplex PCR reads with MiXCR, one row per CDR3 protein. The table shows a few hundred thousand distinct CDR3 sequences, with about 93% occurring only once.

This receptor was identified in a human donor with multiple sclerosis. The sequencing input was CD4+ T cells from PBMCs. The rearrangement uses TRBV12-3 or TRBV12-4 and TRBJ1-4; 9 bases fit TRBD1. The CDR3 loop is CASSPGQGRVNEKLFF. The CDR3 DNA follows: TGTGCCAGCAGTCCCGGACAGGGGAGGGTTAATGAAAAACTGTTTTTT.